This is a list of T cell receptor beta chains from one sample in a study of cytomegalovirus exposure and HLA in healthy donors. Method: immunoSEQ multiplex PCR; TCRdb's copy keeps in-frame clones and lacks some. This table has 60,000 to 95,000 clones, around four fifths appearing once. Sequences were obtained from PBMCs. These receptors were collected from a woman in her forties in good health and CMV-seropositive. CDR3s include the opening cysteine and the closing phenylalanine or tryptophan. Fields, in order: J gene, D gene, V gene, clone size, CDR3 DNA, CDR3 protein. A D gene is named only where the DNA matches it firmly. Clone size is given for some rows only: seen once, a few or many times, or a class if the clone is expanded.

j_call: TRBJ1-6; d_call: NA; v_call: TRBV7-9; clone_size: NA; cdr3_nt: TGTGCCAGCACCCTCCCGAATTCACCCCTCCACTTT; cdr3_aa: CASTLPNSPLHF
j_call: TRBJ1-6; d_call: TRBD1; v_call: TRBV4-1; clone_size: NA; cdr3_nt: TGCGCCAGCAGCCAAGTACTTGGACAGGGAACTTCACCCCTCCACTTT; cdr3_aa: CASSQVLGQGTSPLHF
j_call: TRBJ1-1; d_call: NA; v_call: TRBV7-9; clone_size: NA; cdr3_nt: TGTGCCAGCAGCTTAAGGTCCGCGGGAGACACTGAAGCTTTCTTT; cdr3_aa: CASSLRSAGDTEAFF
j_call: TRBJ2-1; d_call: NA; v_call: TRBV12-2; clone_size: NA; cdr3_nt: TGTGCAAGTCGCCCCCTGGGGGGACGTCCCTACAATGAGCAGTTCTTC; cdr3_aa: CASRPLGGRPYNEQFF
j_call: TRBJ1-1; d_call: NA; v_call: TRBV28; clone_size: NA; cdr3_nt: TGTGCCAGCAGTTCCGGACAGAACACTGAAGCTTTCTTT; cdr3_aa: CASSSGQNTEAFF
j_call: TRBJ2-2; d_call: TRBD2; v_call: TRBV9; clone_size: NA; cdr3_nt: TGTGCCAGCTCCGAGCGGGGGGAGAGCGGGGAGCTGTTTTTT; cdr3_aa: CASSERGESGELFF
j_call: TRBJ1-3; d_call: NA; v_call: TRBV14; clone_size: NA; cdr3_nt: TGTGCCAGCAGCCAAGGCCCCACATATGGAAACACCATATATTTT; cdr3_aa: CASSQGPTYGNTIYF
j_call: TRBJ2-1; d_call: NA; v_call: TRBV6-1; clone_size: NA; cdr3_nt: TGTGCCAGCAGTGAACGGGGGATACAGGGGTTGGATGAGCAGTTCTTC; cdr3_aa: CASSERGIQGLDEQFF
j_call: TRBJ2-7; d_call: TRBD1; v_call: TRBV11-3; clone_size: NA; cdr3_nt: TGTGCCAGCAGCTCCGGGACAGGGGGCCACGAGCAGTACTTC; cdr3_aa: CASSSGTGGHEQYF
j_call: TRBJ2-2; d_call: NA; v_call: TRBV5-5; clone_size: few; cdr3_nt: TGTGCCAGCAGCTTGGGAGGGCCCGGAACCGGGGAGCTGTTTTTT; cdr3_aa: CASSLGGPGTGELFF
j_call: TRBJ2-2; d_call: NA; v_call: TRBV5-3; clone_size: NA; cdr3_nt: TGTGCCAGAAGCTTGAGACAGGGAGGATGGACCGGGGAGCTGTTTTTT; cdr3_aa: CARSLRQGGWTGELFF
j_call: TRBJ1-1; d_call: NA; v_call: TRBV5-1; clone_size: NA; cdr3_nt: TGCGCCAGCAGCTTGGGGGCGAACACTGAAGCTTTCTTT; cdr3_aa: CASSLGANTEAFF
j_call: TRBJ1-5; d_call: TRBD1; v_call: TRBV10-3; clone_size: NA; cdr3_nt: TGTGCCTCCAACAGGGGTGGGGAGGATCAGCCCCAGCATTTT; cdr3_aa: CASNRGGEDQPQHF
j_call: TRBJ1-6; d_call: TRBD1; v_call: TRBV7-9; clone_size: NA; cdr3_nt: TGTGCCAGCAGCCACGCCACACTACAGGGGGAAGATTCACCCCTCCACTTT; cdr3_aa: CASSHATLQGEDSPLHF
j_call: TRBJ1-5; d_call: TRBD1; v_call: TRBV2; clone_size: few; cdr3_nt: TGTGCCAGCAGTGCGGACAGGGAATATCAGCCCCAGCATTTT; cdr3_aa: CASSADREYQPQHF
j_call: TRBJ2-1; d_call: NA; v_call: TRBV19; clone_size: NA; cdr3_nt: TGTGCCAGTAGGACAGGCCCAAGCTCCTACAATGAGCAGTTCTTC; cdr3_aa: CASRTGPSSYNEQFF
j_call: TRBJ1-1; d_call: NA; v_call: TRBV7-2; clone_size: NA; cdr3_nt: TGTGCCAGCAGCTTATCAGGGGACACTGAAGCTTTCTTT; cdr3_aa: CASSLSGDTEAFF
j_call: TRBJ1-3; d_call: NA; v_call: TRBV6-4; clone_size: once; cdr3_nt: TGTGCCAGCAGTGATCACTCTGGAAACACCATATATTTT; cdr3_aa: CASSDHSGNTIYF
j_call: TRBJ1-4; d_call: TRBD1; v_call: TRBV7-9; clone_size: NA; cdr3_nt: TGTTCCAGCAGCTTGGGGACAGGGGCAGCTTATGAAAAACTGTTTTTT; cdr3_aa: CSSSLGTGAAYEKLFF
j_call: TRBJ2-7; d_call: NA; v_call: TRBV21-1; clone_size: NA; cdr3_nt: TGTGCCAGCAGCAAAGCCGGGAGATGGGCCTACGAGCAGTACTTC; cdr3_aa: CASSKAGRWAYEQYF
j_call: TRBJ2-1; d_call: NA; v_call: TRBV4-1; clone_size: few; cdr3_nt: TGCGCCAGCAGCCAAGCGATCGCGGGACTCATCTACAATGAGCAGTTCTTC; cdr3_aa: CASSQAIAGLIYNEQFF
j_call: TRBJ2-1; d_call: NA; v_call: TRBV19; clone_size: NA; cdr3_nt: TGTGCCAGTAGTACGACCCGGGAAGGGCCCTACAATGAGCAGTTCTTC; cdr3_aa: CASSTTREGPYNEQFF
j_call: TRBJ2-7; d_call: TRBD2; v_call: TRBV27; clone_size: NA; cdr3_nt: TGTGCCAGCATGAAGCGGGGGGGCGCAACCTACGAGCAGTACTTC; cdr3_aa: CASMKRGGATYEQYF
j_call: TRBJ1-2; d_call: TRBD1; v_call: TRBV7-9; clone_size: few; cdr3_nt: TGTTCCAGCAGCTCGCCGGCCAGGGACAGGGGCGACTATGGCTACACCTTC; cdr3_aa: CSSSSPARDRGDYGYTF
j_call: TRBJ1-2; d_call: TRBD1; v_call: TRBV19; clone_size: NA; cdr3_nt: TGTGCCACCAACCCCAAACAGGGGGTCTACACCTTC; cdr3_aa: CATNPKQGVYTF
j_call: TRBJ1-2; d_call: NA; v_call: TRBV7-9; clone_size: few; cdr3_nt: TGTGCCAGCAGCCCCTCGGAGGTCCATGGCTACACCTTC; cdr3_aa: CASSPSEVHGYTF
j_call: TRBJ2-7; d_call: NA; v_call: TRBV2; clone_size: NA; cdr3_nt: TGTGCCAGCAGTGACTCAGCCTACGAGCAGTACTTC; cdr3_aa: CASSDSAYEQYF
j_call: TRBJ1-1; d_call: NA; v_call: TRBV6-6; clone_size: once; cdr3_nt: TGTGCCAGCAGTTACTCCAGGAACACTGAAGCTTTCTTT; cdr3_aa: CASSYSRNTEAFF
j_call: TRBJ1-2; d_call: TRBD1; v_call: TRBV7-8; clone_size: NA; cdr3_nt: TGTGCCAGCAGCCCTAGGGAGGGACAGGGTAGCTATGGCTACACCTTC; cdr3_aa: CASSPREGQGSYGYTF
j_call: TRBJ2-7; d_call: TRBD1; v_call: TRBV2; clone_size: once; cdr3_nt: TGTGCAGTCTTCTCCCCCGGGACAGGGAAGGACGAGCAGTACTTC; cdr3_aa: CAVFSPGTGKDEQYF
j_call: TRBJ2-7; d_call: NA; v_call: TRBV6-5; clone_size: NA; cdr3_nt: TGTGCCAGCAGCCAGGCCGAGACAGCGATCTACGAGCAGTACTTC; cdr3_aa: CASSQAETAIYEQYF
j_call: TRBJ1-2; d_call: TRBD1; v_call: TRBV2; clone_size: NA; cdr3_nt: TGTGCCAGCAGCGGACAGGGGCCGTATGGCTACACCTTC; cdr3_aa: CASSGQGPYGYTF
j_call: TRBJ1-5; d_call: NA; v_call: TRBV30; clone_size: NA; cdr3_nt: TGTGCCTGGAGTTTCCCAACTTCGGGTCCTGAGCCCCAGCATTTT; cdr3_aa: CAWSFPTSGPEPQHF
j_call: TRBJ2-2; d_call: NA; v_call: TRBV5-1; clone_size: NA; cdr3_nt: TGCGCCAGCAGGTATGGACAGAACACCGGGGAGCTGTTTTTT; cdr3_aa: CASRYGQNTGELFF
j_call: TRBJ1-1; d_call: TRBD1; v_call: TRBV7-2; clone_size: NA; cdr3_nt: TGTGCCAGCAGCCAGAATGACAGACAGGGGAACACTGAAGCTTTCTTT; cdr3_aa: CASSQNDRQGNTEAFF
j_call: TRBJ2-2; d_call: TRBD2; v_call: TRBV19; clone_size: NA; cdr3_nt: TGTGCCAGTAGTATAGAGGGGACTAGTAACACCGGGGAGCTGTTTTTT; cdr3_aa: CASSIEGTSNTGELFF
j_call: TRBJ2-3; d_call: NA; v_call: TRBV7-3; clone_size: NA; cdr3_nt: TGTGCCAGCAGCTCCTCGGGGGATGATACGCAGTATTTT; cdr3_aa: CASSSSGDDTQYF
j_call: TRBJ2-1; d_call: NA; v_call: TRBV21-1; clone_size: NA; cdr3_nt: TGTGCCAGCAGCAAAGAGAAGGCAGGGGGCAAGAATGAGCAGTTCTTC; cdr3_aa: CASSKEKAGGKNEQFF
j_call: TRBJ2-3; d_call: NA; v_call: TRBV9; clone_size: few; cdr3_nt: TGTGCCAGCAGCGTATTCGGGGTTACCACCACAGATACGCAGTATTTT; cdr3_aa: CASSVFGVTTTDTQYF
j_call: TRBJ1-1; d_call: NA; v_call: TRBV15; clone_size: NA; cdr3_nt: TGTGCCACCAGCAGAGATATAAGGGGGACTGAAGCTTTCTTT; cdr3_aa: CATSRDIRGTEAFF